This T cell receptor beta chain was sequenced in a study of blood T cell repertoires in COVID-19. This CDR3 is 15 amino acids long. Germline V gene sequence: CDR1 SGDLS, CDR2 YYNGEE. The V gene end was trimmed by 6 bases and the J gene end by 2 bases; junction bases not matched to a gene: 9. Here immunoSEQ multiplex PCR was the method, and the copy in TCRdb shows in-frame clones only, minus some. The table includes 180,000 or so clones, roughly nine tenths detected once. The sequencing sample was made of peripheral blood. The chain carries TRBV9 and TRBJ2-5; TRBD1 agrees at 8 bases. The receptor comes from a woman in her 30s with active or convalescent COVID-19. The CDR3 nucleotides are TGTGCCAGCACCGGCAGCACAGGGGGGCAAGAGACCCAGTACTTC. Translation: CASTGSTGGQETQYF.